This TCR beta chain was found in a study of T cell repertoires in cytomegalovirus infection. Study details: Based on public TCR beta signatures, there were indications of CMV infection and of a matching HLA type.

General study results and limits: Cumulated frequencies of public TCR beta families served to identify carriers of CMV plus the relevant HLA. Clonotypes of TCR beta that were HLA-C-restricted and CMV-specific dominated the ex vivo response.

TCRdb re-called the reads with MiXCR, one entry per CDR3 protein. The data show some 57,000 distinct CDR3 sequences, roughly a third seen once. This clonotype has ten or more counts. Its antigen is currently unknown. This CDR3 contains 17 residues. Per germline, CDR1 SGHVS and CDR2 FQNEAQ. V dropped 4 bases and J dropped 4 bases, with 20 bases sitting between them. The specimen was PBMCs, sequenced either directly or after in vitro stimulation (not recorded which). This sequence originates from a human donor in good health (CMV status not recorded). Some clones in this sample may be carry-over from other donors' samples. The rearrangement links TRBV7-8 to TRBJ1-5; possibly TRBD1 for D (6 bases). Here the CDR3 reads CASSSLRADSYNQPQHF. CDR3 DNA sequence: TGTGCCAGCAGCTCCCTCCGGGCGGACAGCTATAATCAGCCCCAGCATTTT.